The clone carrying this T cell receptor beta chain occurred a few times. Antigen: not known. V was clipped by 3 bases and J by 2 bases; unmatched bases: 7. The CDR3 is 15 amino acids. CDR1 and CDR2 (germline): DFQATT, SNEGSKA (reference sequence). Unique-molecular-identifier-tagged TCR beta cDNA libraries were used. TCRdb recomputed calls from the PCR reads with MiXCR, one row per CDR3 protein. The sample carries around 710,000 distinct CDR3 sequences, roughly 46% recorded once. The record originates from a study of post-analysis software for immune sequencing data. The overall study: Relapsing-remitting, secondary progressive and progressive-relapsing multiple sclerosis were all included among the disease courses.

Study conclusions and caveats: When patients were compared with controls, about five TRBV segments were more frequent, TRBV5-6, TRBV5-1 and TRBV20-1 among them. F measure grouped same-batch samples tightly together.

The TCR comes from a girl under 18 with multiple sclerosis. The chain combines TRBV20-1 with TRBJ2-1; 7 nucleotides align to TRBD2. Sequencing used blood. The CDR3 region is CSARTREIPYNEQFF. CDR3 coding DNA: TGCAGTGCTAGGACGCGGGAGATTCCCTACAATGAGCAGTTCTTC.